The rows below give T cell receptor beta chains drawn from one sample of a study of post-analysis software for immune sequencing data. TCRdb called the PCR reads again in MiXCR, with one record for every CDR3 protein. This table has 150,000 to 200,000 distinct CDR3 sequences, approximately 30% appearing once. Sequenced material: blood. The receptors here all came from a girl aged 5-17 years with multiple sclerosis. Both conserved end residues are part of each CDR3. Where a row states a size, it is once, few, many or the class of an expanded clone; other rows omit it.

v_call	j_call	clone_size	cdr3_aa
TRBV7-9	TRBJ2-7	once	CASSSIGQGFDEQYF
TRBV7-6	TRBJ1-1	.	CASSPDRGAEAFF
TRBV12-3/TRBV12-4	TRBJ2-5	.	CASSLGVGVYSGETQYF
TRBV12-3/TRBV12-4	TRBJ2-7	many	CASSSPGSYEQYF
TRBV12-3/TRBV12-4	TRBJ2-5	.	CASSSAETVETQYF
TRBV7-2	TRBJ2-1	.	CASSLSGQDEQFF
TRBV5-4	TRBJ2-1	.	CASSLAGGRVNEQFF
TRBV4-1	TRBJ1-2	many	CASSQGQGVYGYTF
TRBV30	TRBJ1-1	.	CAWSVATGRTAEAFF
TRBV5-8	TRBJ2-4	.	CASSLRWSLAGGQNIQYF
TRBV28	TRBJ2-7	many	CASSPRGGVVYEQYF
TRBV7-2	TRBJ1-6	.	CASRPDGTALPLHF
TRBV5-5	TRBJ1-5	few	CASSLGDSLTFGAQHF
TRBV29-1	TRBJ1-2	many	CSGGGVNYGYTF
TRBV4-1	TRBJ1-2	.	CASSQGGGLQGYTF
TRBV20-1	TRBJ2-6	.	CSASTQTGGSGANVLTF
TRBV5-1	TRBJ1-2	.	CASSLAERQSLALNTF
TRBV7-9	TRBJ1-4	.	CASSYRQGDEKRFF
TRBV20-1	TRBJ2-1	many	CSARDQEGYNEQFF
TRBV29-1	TRBJ2-3	few	CSSRGGTDTQYF
TRBV7-8	TRBJ2-7	.	CASSFIPQGRAYEQYF
TRBV19	TRBJ2-1	.	CASGEDRSYNEQFF
TRBV5-1	TRBJ2-3	.	CASSPELPRDTQYF
TRBV7-9	TRBJ2-7	.	CASSFRSDRSYEQYF
TRBV2	.	.	CASRGDSNEQYF
TRBV4-2	TRBJ2-1	.	CASSQERRPSYNEQFF
TRBV9	TRBJ2-5	many	CASSVRGSETQYF
TRBV20-1	TRBJ2-1	few	CSASGTSGLPGGEQFF
TRBV20-1	TRBJ1-1	.	CSARPGTANTEAFF
TRBV11-3	TRBJ2-6	many	CASSLAGAGANVLTF
TRBV29-1	TRBJ1-2	.	CSGGQGLNYGYTF
TRBV12-3/TRBV12-4	.	.	CASSFGAGEQYF
TRBV20-1	TRBJ1-1	.	CSATRGQGGKAFF
TRBV12-3/TRBV12-4	TRBJ2-3	.	CASTSGTPSGDTQYF
TRBV28	TRBJ2-1	few	CASSLLGSGRYNGQFF
TRBV27	TRBJ2-7	many	CASSLTGGVYEQYF
TRBV15	TRBJ2-5	many	CATSREGDPKETQYF
TRBV27	.	.	CASGSGWVATQYF
TRBV11-2	TRBJ2-3	many	CASSLEAFAGGWTDTQYF
TRBV18	TRBJ2-1	.	CASSRSGGAYNEQFF
TRBV12-3/TRBV12-4	TRBJ1-1	many	CASNTGGQNTEAFF
TRBV20-1	TRBJ1-5	few	CSAGGGDQPQHF
TRBV20-1	TRBJ2-1	many	CSAPSPLTNEQFF
TRBV7-2	TRBJ2-7	many	CASSALTSYEQYF
TRBV5-1	TRBJ2-4	many	CASRSREGENIQYF
TRBV12-3/TRBV12-4	TRBJ2-5	many	CASTPGTAQETQYF
TRBV27	TRBJ2-3	.	CASSFLAGTSADTQYF
TRBV9	TRBJ1-2	.	CASSVERGHSRYGYTF
TRBV12-3/TRBV12-4	TRBJ2-3	many	CASTSWAQASTDTQYF
TRBV6-5	TRBJ1-2	many	CASSPGVLRDYGYTF
TRBV24-1	TRBJ2-5	many	CATSAQGETQYF
TRBV14	TRBJ2-7	.	CASRHSGTSPTYEQYF
TRBV9	TRBJ2-1	.	CASSARLAGNNEQFF
TRBV11-2	TRBJ2-1	.	CASSRNRATYNEQFF
TRBV6-6	TRBJ2-7	many	CASSYVEEGGYEQYF
TRBV5-1	TRBJ2-1	many	CASSLSRGAGDEQFF
TRBV5-1	TRBJ1-2	.	CASSFDSNYGYTF
TRBV7-2	TRBJ1-5	.	CASSLYYLGQSLSPQHF
TRBV7-8	TRBJ2-3	.	CASTVVSPDTQYF
TRBV10-1	TRBJ2-5	.	CASSGSGDYNEQYF